This entry is about one TCR beta chain. This sample was included in a study of T cell repertoires in cytomegalovirus infection. Background on the study: Public TCR beta signatures provided an indication of both CMV infection and a matching HLA type.

TCRdb reanalysed the reads using MiXCR and keeps one entry per CDR3 protein. The sample carries fewer than 250,000 distinct CDR3 sequences, about 20% recorded once. This CDR3 comprises 18 residues. After removal of 4 bases from V and 0 bases from J, the junction contained 10 bases not matched to a gene. Germline V lookup: CDR1 LGHNT, CDR2 FRNRAP. The specimen was CD8+ T cells from PBMCs. The chain couples TRBV12-5 to TRBJ1-1, with TRBD1 matching 11 bases. The receptor comes from a human donor in good health (CMV status not recorded). Some clones in this sample may be carry-over from other donors' samples. CDR3 coding DNA: TGTGCTAGTGGTTGGGACAGGGGGTCGTTGGTGATGAACACTGAAGCTTTCTTT. Its translation: CASGWDRGSLVMNTEAFF.